This T cell receptor (beta chain) was sequenced in a study of healthy donors' naive CD4 and CD8 T cells. Study as a whole: For TCR alpha, new primers spanned all functional IMGT alpha genes. Findings and caveats of the study: Most V and J genes were reportedly biased between naive CD4+ and CD8+ cells. Negatively charged CDR3s marked CD8+ lineage; positively charged CDR3s marked CD4+ lineage.

Notes on this clonotype: Its antigen is unidentified.

Starting from around 500 ng of total RNA, TCR libraries were made with linear amplification. Authors' processing steps: Some 77,000 TCR alpha transcripts were sequenced from four or five healthy donors. TCRdb re-called the reads with MiXCR, one entry per CDR3 protein. In this record, the V and J calls reflect TCRdb's handling and not the investigators' own analysis. This table has about 180,000 distinct CDR3 sequences, about 76% appearing once. Germline loops: CDR1 SQVTM, CDR2 ANQGSEA. Trimming at V came to 5 bases and at J to 5 bases, leaving 5 bases not matched to a gene. This CDR3 comprises 13 residues.

The chain employs TRBV29-1 and TRBJ2-5, with 10 bases identical to TRBD2. The TCR comes from a pool of human donors in good health; the sample pools cells from several healthy donors. The sequencing sample was made of naive CD4+ and CD8+ T cells sorted from blood, pooled from several donors. CDR3 nucleotides: TGCAGCGTTTCTAGCGGGAGCGGGGAGACCCAGTACTTC. Its protein is CSVSSGSGETQYF. Based on the CDR3 plus reference TRBV29-1 and TRBJ2-5, the full variable domain is SAVISQKPSRDICQRGTSLTIQCQVDSQVTMMFWYRQQPGQSLTLIATANQGSEATYESGFVIDKFPISRPNLTFSTLTVSNMSPEDSSIYLCSVSSGSGETQYFGPGTRLLVL.